This record looks at one TCR beta chain sequence and its context. Its target is not known. This sample was included in a study of CXCR3-negative and CXCR3-positive naive CD8 T cells. Whole-study results and caveats: Partially decreased CXCR3 expression was recorded after cryopreservation, and fresh PBMCs were used in most assays. The study found that naive CXCR3-negative and CXCR3-positive cells shared TRBV-TRBJ usage, while memory cells differed.

CD8+ T cell subsets were each sorted in triplicate, about 330,000 cells apiece. CDR3 size: 14 residues. CDR1 is SEHNR and CDR2 is FQNEAQ in the germline V gene (reference sequence). The libraries of TRB cDNA were constructed through 5' RACE using UMI labels. No DNA is given; TCRdb re-called the 5' RACE reads and lists each CDR3 protein once. This sample's clone table lists about 26,000 distinct CDR3 sequences. The origin of this receptor is a human donor in good health. Some clones in this sample may be carry-over from other donors' samples. The J gene is TRBJ2-5, the V gene TRBV7-9; there is no DNA to check the TCRdb D call of TRBD1. Material: naive CXCR3- CD8+ T cells from blood. Subset reported: CD45RO-CCR7+CD27+CD95- naive CD8+ T cells lacking CXCR3 (TNR3-). The CDR3 loop is CASSHRDHEETQYF.